This passage covers 27 T cell receptor beta chains from one sample sequenced in a study of radiotherapy plus CTLA-4 blockade in lung cancer listed by TCRdb under 2018. The library was generated by the immunoSEQ multiplex PCR assay. This is the immuneACCESS table as TCRdb keeps it, with only in-frame sequences that have V and J called. A part of the clones is gone; compared with another copy, unresolved V genes explain less than half, and the rest is unexplained. This sample has about 97,000 clones in its table, and around 79% of those were observed once. The top ten constitute 2.5% to 3.5% of the sample. This specimen consisted of peripheral blood, obtained from a patient treated with radiotherapy plus ipilimumab. The source is a human donor with non-small cell lung cancer who had a partial response to radiotherapy plus ipilimumab. Some clones in this sample may be carry-over from other donors' samples.

The chain is built from TRBV28 and TRBJ1-3, with 7 bases matching TRBD1. CDR1 and CDR2 (germline): MDHEN, SYDVKM. J was trimmed by 1 base and V by 6 bases; bases with no gene match: 3. This CDR3 is 14 amino acids long. As DNA, the CDR3 is TGTGCCAGCAGGGAGGGGGCTTCTGGAAACACCATATATTTT. Residues: CASREGASGNTIYF.

The genes are TRBV4-2 and TRBJ1-2; 9 nucleotides align to TRBD1. CDR3 length: 16 residues. The V gene's germline CDR1 is LGHNA and CDR2 YNFKEQ. The trim removed 5 bases at V and 8 bases at J, leaving 15 bases unmatched. CDR3 protein: CASSRSPGQGWRGYTF. Written as DNA, the CDR3 is TGTGCCAGCAGCAGGTCACCGGGACAGGGATGGAGAGGCTACACCTTC.

This clone turned up a few times. The rearrangement uses TRBV5-1 and TRBJ2-2, with 8 bases identical to TRBD1. This CDR3 spans 15 amino acids. V shed 7 bases and J 1 base; nucleotides not matched to a gene: 6. Germline CDR1 and CDR2: SGHRS and YFSETQ. In DNA, the CDR3 is TGCGCCAGCGTATACGGGACAGGGAACACCGGGGAGCTGTTTTTT. This sequence encodes CASVYGTGNTGELFF.

This clone has only a few counts. The V and J genes are TRBV7-9 and TRBJ1-6, with D hard to call. The V end was cut by 8 bases, the J end by 7 bases, with 15 bases between. The CDR3 spans 14 residues. Per the germline V gene, CDR1 is SEHNR and CDR2 is FQNEAQ (reference sequence). Here the CDR3 reads CASSKIWENSPLHF. In DNA, the CDR3 is TGTGCCAGCTCCAAAATATGGGAGAATTCACCCCTCCACTTT.

This clone was found a few times. The rearrangement joins TRBV6-6 to TRBJ1-1, with 9 bases lining up with TRBD1. The CDR3 covers 14 residues. CDR1 and CDR2 from the germline V gene are MNHNY and SVGAGI (reference sequence). Unmatched junction bases numbered 7, after V lost 0 bases and J lost 11 bases. CDR3 coding DNA: TGTGCCAGCAGTTACTCGACCGGGGACAGGGAGGCTTTCTTT. It specifies CASSYSTGDREAFF.

The chain links TRBV19 to TRBJ1-4; 7 nucleotides align to TRBD1. J lost 7 bases, V lost 1 base, and 3 bases had no gene match. In germline, CDR1 is LNHDA, CDR2 SQIVND (reference sequence). The CDR3 has 14 residues. This CDR3 reads CASSIGGQSEKLFF. Written as DNA, the CDR3 is TGTGCCAGTAGTATAGGGGGACAGAGTGAAAAACTGTTTTTT.

The chain is built from TRBV6-1 and TRBJ2-5, with 7 bases fitting TRBD1. Germline CDR1 and CDR2: MNHNS and SASEGT. Trimming at V came to 5 bases and at J to 1 base, leaving 1 base not matched to a gene. This CDR3 spans 13 amino acids. CDR3 sequence: CASSRDSQETQYF. CDR3 DNA sequence: TGTGCCAGCAGTCGGGACAGCCAAGAGACCCAGTACTTC.

The chain uses TRBV19 and TRBJ2-1; 7 bases agree with TRBD2. Trimming removed 4 bases from V and 2 bases from J; junction bases left unmatched: 11. This CDR3 spans 17 amino acids. Germline-derived CDR1 and CDR2 are LNHDA and SQIVND (reference sequence). CDR3 bases: TGTGCCAGTAGTACTCCCCTCGGGCTAGCGGCCTACAATGAGCAGTTCTTC. It specifies CASSTPLGLAAYNEQFF.

The chain recombines TRBV14 with TRBJ1-2, with a weak D call TRBD1 (5 bases). Trimming pared 2 bases from V and 7 bases from J, leaving 14 bases between. From germline, CDR1 is SGHDN and CDR2 FVKESK. CDR3 size: 14 residues. The CDR3 DNA sequence: TGTGCCAGCAGCCAAAAAACAGGCTACTTTGGCTACACCTTC. As protein: CASSQKTGYFGYTF. Looking up the rest from reference TRBV14 and TRBJ1-2 gives the full variable domain: EAGVTQFPSHSVIEKGQTVTLRCDPISGHDNLYWYRRVMGKEIKFLLHFVKESKQDESGMPNNRFLAERTGGTYSTLKVQPAELEDSGVYFCASSQKTGYFGYTFGSGTRLTVV.

A single count supports this clone. This sequence joins TRBV29-1 and TRBJ2-1; TRBD1 matches at 9 bases. The CDR3 spans 16 residues. Trimming at V came to 7 bases and at J to 6 bases, leaving 16 bases not matched to a gene. Germline V lookup: CDR1 SQVTM, CDR2 ANQGSEA. CDR3 sequence (DNA): TGCAGCGCTTGCACTCACAGGGGGCTAGGTTTCAATGAGCAGTTCTTC. Its protein is CSACTHRGLGFNEQFF.

The chain employs TRBV9 and TRBJ2-5; weak D call: TRBD2 (6 bases). Looked up from germline, CDR1 is SGDLS and CDR2 is YYNGEE. The CDR3 length is 15 residues. V was trimmed by 4 bases and J by 5 bases, leaving 18 bases between them. DNA of the CDR3: TGTGCCAGCAGCACTATAGGGACTGCGGGTGAGACCCAGTACTTC. Protein: CASSTIGTAGETQYF.

The chain is built from TRBV5-1 and TRBJ2-6; D is perhaps TRBD1 (5 bases). The CDR3 has 18 residues. Germline V lookup: CDR1 SGHRS, CDR2 YFSETQ. Trimming took off 0 bases at V and 2 bases at J, with 15 bases between the two ends. The CDR3 DNA sequence: TGCGCCAGCAGCTTGGGGCGGACACCTGTTACTGGGGCCAACGTCCTGACTTTC. Translation: CASSLGRTPVTGANVLTF.

Only a few counts were recorded for this clone. CDR3 sequence: CASSLGGGTTNRGGELFF. The CDR3 DNA reads as TGTGCCAGCAGCTTAGGAGGTGGGACTACAAACCGGGGCGGGGAGCTGTTTTTT. This rearrangement joins TRBV11-2 to TRBJ2-2; 7 bases map to TRBD2. Germline values: CDR1 SGHAT, CDR2 FQNNGV. The J segment lost 7 bases and the V segment lost 1 base, leaving 15 bases of the junction unmatched. The CDR3 sequence is 18 residues long.

The J gene is TRBJ2-7, the V gene TRBV6-1, with 9 bases matching TRBD1. This CDR3 spans 14 amino acids. After removal of 5 bases from V and 5 bases from J, the junction contained 7 bases not matched to a gene. The germline CDR1 and CDR2 sequences are MNHNS and SASEGT. In DNA, the CDR3 is TGTGCCAGCAGTTCACGGGACAGGGTAAACGAGCAGTACTTC. Its protein product is CASSSRDRVNEQYF.

V gene TRBV7-5 combines with J gene TRBJ2-2; the table's D call, TRBD1, has no DNA check behind it. TRBV7-5 is a recognized pseudogene. This CDR3 is 16 amino acids long. The CDR3 nucleotides are TGTGCCAGAAGCTTAACGGGGGCAGGGGGCCCCGGGGAGCTGTTTTTT. It yields the protein CARSLTGAGGPGELFF.

The chain joins TRBV30 to TRBJ1-4; 7 bases map to TRBD1. The CDR3 is made up of 13 amino acids. V lost 2 bases and J lost 8; bases outside the gene matches: 5. Germline values: CDR1 GTSNPN, CDR2 SVGIG (reference sequence). The CDR3 loop is CAWSRGQFEKLFF. CDR3 DNA sequence: TGTGCCTGGAGTCGGGGACAGTTCGAAAAACTGTTTTTT.

The chain joins TRBV28 to TRBJ2-2, with unresolved D. V dropped 3 bases and J dropped 2 bases, with 4 bases sitting between them. Germline V lookup: CDR1 MDHEN, CDR2 SYDVKM. This CDR3 has 13 residues. CDR3: CASSLSNTGELFF. The DNA for the CDR3 is TGTGCCAGCAGTTTGAGTAACACCGGGGAGCTGTTTTTT.

V is TRBV7-9 and J is TRBJ2-1; D might be TRBD1 (7 bases). Germline V gene data show CDR1 as SEHNR and CDR2 as FQNEAQ (reference sequence). The CDR3 is 15 residues long. Trimming took off 7 bases at V and 7 bases at J, with 20 bases between the two ends. The DNA for the CDR3 is TGTGCCAGCAACCGCGCGGGACAGATTAGAAATGAGCAGTTCTTC. Translation gives CASNRAGQIRNEQFF.

The chain is built from TRBV27 and TRBJ2-1, with TRBD2 as a possible D gene (6 bases). Germline V CDR1 and CDR2: MNHEY, SMNVEV (reference sequence). V lost 4 bases, J lost 9 bases, and 13 bases lay in between. The CDR3 contains 13 residues. CDR3 sequence (DNA): TGTGCCAGCAGTTGGCGGGACGATGGTGAGCAGTTCTTC. Its translation: CASSWRDDGEQFF.

A few counts support this clone. The chain recombines TRBV6-5 with TRBJ2-2, with D unclear. The CDR3 has 16 amino acids. CDR1 and CDR2 (germline): MNHEY, SVGAGI. Trimming stripped 0 bases from V and 6 bases from J, with 14 bases between. The CDR3 reads CASSYSARSVAGELFF. The CDR3 DNA reads TGTGCCAGCAGTTACTCCGCCCGTTCGGTTGCCGGGGAGCTGTTTTTT.

J is TRBJ2-5 and V is TRBV18, with D perhaps TRBD2 (6 bases). This CDR3 spans 15 amino acids. Per the germline V gene, CDR1 is KGHSH and CDR2 is LQKENI. Trimming took off 8 bases at V and 3 bases at J, with 19 bases between the two ends. In DNA form, the CDR3 reads TGTGCCAGCGCAACTAAAGGCCGGGGGAAAGAGACCCAGTACTTC. Translated: CASATKGRGKETQYF.

The chain couples TRBV27 to TRBJ1-4; D possibly corresponds to TRBD1 (5 bases). Trimming stripped 3 bases from V and 1 base from J, with 6 bases between. The germline gives CDR1 MNHEY, CDR2 SMNVEV (reference sequence). CDR3 length: 14 amino acids. CDR3 loop: CASSFQGTNEKLFF. Here the CDR3 DNA reads TGTGCCAGCAGTTTTCAGGGAACTAATGAAAAACTGTTTTTT.

The chain carries TRBV5-1 and TRBJ2-3; 8 bases map to TRBD1. The CDR3 has 13 residues. Trimming removed 4 bases from V and 5 bases from J; junction bases left unmatched: 3. Germline values: CDR1 SGHRS, CDR2 YFSETQ. This CDR3 reads CASSLTGGDTQYF. The DNA of the CDR3 is TGCGCCAGCAGCCTCACAGGGGGAGATACGCAGTATTTT.

The V gene is TRBV19, the J gene TRBJ1-4; D ambiguous. The CDR3 loop spans 17 amino acids. The germline CDR1 and CDR2 sequences are LNHDA and SQIVND (reference sequence). V lost 3 bases, J lost 4 bases, and 18 bases lay in between. The CDR3 region is CASSIGNLGRSNEKLFF. Written as DNA, the CDR3 is TGTGCCAGTAGTATCGGGAACCTAGGGAGGAGTAATGAAAAACTGTTTTTT.

The rearrangement uses TRBV5-1 and TRBJ2-6; D might be TRBD1 (5 bases). The V and J ends lost 4 bases and 0 bases respectively, with 11 bases between them. The CDR3 length is 16 residues. CDR1 SGHRS and CDR2 YFSETQ come from the germline V gene. CDR3 coding DNA: TGCGCCAGCAGCCCATTTGACAGCTCTGGGGCCAACGTCCTGACTTTC. Encoded protein: CASSPFDSSGANVLTF.

The V gene is TRBV11-3, the J gene TRBJ2-7; 8 bases are a match to TRBD1. The germline V gene encodes CDR1 SGHNT and CDR2 YENEEA. Germline trimming cut 5 bases from V and 0 bases from J; bases unmatched to any gene: 3. The CDR3 sequence is 14 residues long. The CDR3 bases are TGTGCCAGCAGCACTGGGACAGGCTCCTACGAGCAGTACTTC. Translation gives CASSTGTGSYEQYF.

The V gene is TRBV7-2, the J gene TRBJ2-5; TRBD1 is a possible D gene (6 bases). V was cut by 2 bases and J by 4 bases, with 17 bases left in between. The CDR3 consists of 16 residues. Germline V CDR1 and CDR2: SGHTA, FQGNSA. The CDR3 DNA reads as TGTGCCAGCAGCTTAAGTTTACAGGGACCAGGAGAGACCCAGTACTTC. Translated: CASSLSLQGPGETQYF.